These T cell receptor beta chains were read from a single sample in a study of long-term antiretroviral therapy in people with HIV. Assay used: immunoSEQ multiplex PCR; TCRdb lists only in-frame clones, some missing. The sample has about 22,000 clones, 85% to 90% seen once. The source was unsorted PBMCs, collected 1.3 years after starting antiretroviral therapy. Receptors originate from a man aged 55 to 70 with HIV. The CDR3 runs from the conserved cysteine through the conserved F or W. Fields, in order: D gene, clone size, V gene, J gene, CDR3 DNA, CDR3 protein. A D gene is named only where the DNA matches it firmly. For some rows the clone size is stated as once, few or many, or as a class when expanded; others skip it.

d_gene: .; abundance: .; v_gene: TRBV10-2; j_gene: TRBJ1-1; CDR3nt: TGCGCCAGCAGGACCACAGGGTTGGCTTTCTTT; CDR3aa: CASRTTGLAFF
d_gene: TRBD1; abundance: .; v_gene: TRBV6-1; j_gene: TRBJ1-5; CDR3nt: TGTGCCAGCAGAGATACAGGGGCCACCCTCCCCCAGCATTTT; CDR3aa: CASRDTGATLPQHF
d_gene: .; abundance: .; v_gene: TRBV14; j_gene: TRBJ2-7; CDR3nt: TGTGCCAGCAGCTGGGCTCTGGGCCTTGGCGAGCAGTACTTC; CDR3aa: CASSWALGLGEQYF
d_gene: .; abundance: .; v_gene: TRBV15; j_gene: TRBJ2-2; CDR3nt: TGTGCCACCAGCAGAGATCCGGGCAGGTGGGCCGGGGAGCTGTTTTTT; CDR3aa: CATSRDPGRWAGELFF
d_gene: TRBD1; abundance: .; v_gene: TRBV19; j_gene: TRBJ2-2; CDR3nt: TGTGCCAGTAGCCATCCGGACAGGGTGGGGAACACCGGGGAGCTGTTTTTT; CDR3aa: CASSHPDRVGNTGELFF
d_gene: .; abundance: .; v_gene: TRBV18; j_gene: TRBJ2-7; CDR3nt: TGTGCCAGCTCACCACACCGAGACCACGAGCAGTACTTC; CDR3aa: CASSPHRDHEQYF
d_gene: .; abundance: few; v_gene: TRBV30; j_gene: TRBJ1-3; CDR3nt: TGTGCCTGGAGTCCAATCTACTCTGGAAACACCATATATTTT; CDR3aa: CAWSPIYSGNTIYF
d_gene: .; abundance: .; v_gene: TRBV5-5; j_gene: TRBJ2-3; CDR3nt: TGTGCCAGCAGTTCCCTTCTGTTAGCTAACACAGATACGCAGTATTTT; CDR3aa: CASSSLLLANTDTQYF
d_gene: .; abundance: .; v_gene: TRBV7-2; j_gene: TRBJ2-3; CDR3nt: TGTGCCAGCAGCTTGGCGGGGCCTGAAGATACGCAGTATTTT; CDR3aa: CASSLAGPEDTQYF
d_gene: .; abundance: .; v_gene: TRBV2; j_gene: TRBJ2-3; CDR3nt: TGTGCCAGCAGTGATGGTCAGGTGCGAACAGATACGCAGTATTTT; CDR3aa: CASSDGQVRTDTQYF
d_gene: TRBD1; abundance: few; v_gene: TRBV7-6; j_gene: TRBJ2-7; CDR3nt: TGTGCCAGCAGTCCCGGGACAGGGACTTACGAGCAGTACTTC; CDR3aa: CASSPGTGTYEQYF
d_gene: .; abundance: .; v_gene: TRBV7-6; j_gene: TRBJ2-1; CDR3nt: TGTGCCAGCAGCTTAGCCGAAGGGGGGTACAATGAGCAGTTCTTC; CDR3aa: CASSLAEGGYNEQFF
d_gene: TRBD2; abundance: .; v_gene: TRBV19; j_gene: TRBJ2-5; CDR3nt: TGTGCCAGTAGTATAGTCAGGGCTAGCGGGAGTCGAGAGACCCAGTACTTC; CDR3aa: CASSIVRASGSRETQYF
d_gene: .; abundance: .; v_gene: TRBV7-3; j_gene: TRBJ1-2; CDR3nt: TGTGCCAGCAGCTTAAACGGGGGTCGCGGCTACACCTTC; CDR3aa: CASSLNGGRGYTF